Listed below are T cell receptor beta chains from one sample, sequenced in a study of T cell changes during pregnancy in multiple sclerosis. The protocol was immunoSEQ multiplex PCR, while the TCRdb copy is restricted to in-frame clones and leaves out a portion. This sample has approximately 72,000 clones, with 90% to 95% found just once. Specimen: peripheral blood, collected in the first trimester of pregnancy. The source is a female donor in good health, enrolled as a control in a pregnancy study. Each CDR3 is given with its conserved first and last residue. The D gene is left open where the match is weak. Not all rows give a size; the values are once, few, many and, for expanded clones, a class.

size	V	D	J	CDR3	DNA
NA	TRBV5-1	NA	TRBJ2-3	CASSSSPTDTQYF	TGCGCCAGCAGCTCGAGTCCCACAGATACGCAGTATTTT
NA	TRBV4-2	NA	TRBJ2-1	CASSQDRDYNEQFF	TGTGCCAGCAGCCAAGACAGGGATTACAATGAGCAGTTCTTC
once	TRBV2	NA	TRBJ2-6	CASSGVRRGANVLTF	TGTGCCAGCAGTGGGGTTAGGAGGGGGGCCAACGTCCTGACTTTC
NA	TRBV14	TRBD2	TRBJ2-1	CASSPTSGSLNEQFF	TGTGCCAGCAGCCCGACTAGCGGGAGCCTCAATGAGCAGTTCTTC
NA	TRBV5-1	TRBD2	TRBJ2-6	CASSLTSGRAGANVLTF	TGCGCCAGCAGCTTGACTAGCGGGAGGGCTGGGGCCAACGTCCTGACTTTC
NA	TRBV6-5	TRBD1	TRBJ1-2	CASSPPDRGGGYTF	TGTGCCAGCAGTCCCCCGGACAGGGGAGGGGGCTACACCTTC
NA	TRBV5-5	NA	TRBJ2-5	CASSLEQLQETQYF	TGTGCCAGCAGCTTGGAACAGCTCCAAGAGACCCAGTACTTC
NA	TRBV6-1	TRBD1	TRBJ1-2	CASSEIRGQGFYGYTF	TGTGCCAGCAGTGAAATTAGGGGACAGGGATTTTATGGCTACACCTTC
NA	TRBV4-2	NA	TRBJ2-3	CASSLILADTQYF	TGTGCCAGCAGCCTAATCTTAGCAGATACGCAGTATTTT
NA	TRBV18	NA	TRBJ2-7	CASSPGGIASYEQYF	TGTGCCAGCTCACCAGGCGGGATAGCCTCCTACGAGCAGTACTTC
NA	TRBV6-1	TRBD1	TRBJ1-5	CASSQQGGNQPQHF	TGTGCCAGCAGTCAACAGGGGGGCAATCAGCCCCAGCATTTT
NA	TRBV19	TRBD2	TRBJ2-3	CASPEGGDDHTQYF	TGTGCCAGTCCAGAGGGAGGGGATGATCATACGCAGTATTTT
NA	TRBV30	TRBD1	TRBJ1-2	CAWSVRRGEGYTF	TGTGCCTGGAGTGTACGCAGGGGGGAAGGCTACACCTTC
once	TRBV20-1	NA	TRBJ2-7	CSATQRDEQYF	TGCAGTGCTACCCAGCGGGACGAGCAGTACTTC
NA	TRBV6-5	NA	TRBJ2-1	CASTRGTGWNEQFF	TGTGCCAGCACCAGGGGAACGGGATGGAATGAGCAGTTCTTC
NA	TRBV19	TRBD1	TRBJ1-1	CASRINTGETEAFF	TGTGCCAGTAGGATAAATACAGGGGAAACTGAAGCTTTCTTT
NA	TRBV6-5	TRBD1	TRBJ2-1	CASSNRGLVGNEQFF	TGTGCCAGCAGTAACAGGGGGTTGGTTGGCAATGAGCAGTTCTTC
NA	TRBV2	TRBD2	TRBJ2-4	CASSLAGGPSKNIQYF	TGTGCCAGCAGTTTAGCGGGAGGGCCTAGCAAAAACATTCAGTACTTC
few	TRBV28	TRBD2	TRBJ2-1	CASSQGLEGNEQFF	TGTGCCAGCAGCCAGGGACTAGAAGGAAATGAGCAGTTCTTC
NA	TRBV28	TRBD1	TRBJ1-1	CASSLFRGRTEAFF	TGTGCCAGCAGTTTATTCAGGGGGCGGACTGAAGCTTTCTTT
NA	TRBV28	TRBD1	TRBJ2-1	CASSPGTGMQNEQFF	TGTGCCAGCAGCCCCGGGACAGGGATGCAGAATGAGCAGTTCTTC
NA	TRBV7-8	TRBD1	TRBJ1-5	CASSQREDRAQHF	TGTGCCAGCAGCCAAAGAGAGGACAGGGCCCAGCATTTT
NA	TRBV4-1	TRBD2	TRBJ2-1	CASSQPAGLAGGPDNEQFF	TGCGCCAGCAGCCAACCCGCCGGACTAGCGGGAGGGCCGGACAATGAGCAGTTCTTC
once	TRBV30	TRBD1	TRBJ2-7	CAWSSGQVYEQYF	TGTGCCTGGAGTTCGGGACAGGTGTACGAGCAGTACTTC
NA	TRBV5-6	TRBD1	TRBJ2-2	CASSPRQGANTGELFF	TGTGCCAGCAGCCCGAGACAGGGAGCGAACACCGGGGAGCTGTTTTTT
NA	TRBV27	TRBD1	TRBJ2-3	CASGRRTGGLSTDTQYF	TGTGCCAGCGGAAGGCGGACAGGGGGCCTCAGCACAGATACGCAGTATTTT
NA	TRBV4-1	NA	TRBJ2-7	CASSQVGTTYEQYF	TGCGCCAGCAGCCAAGTGGGGACAACCTACGAGCAGTACTTC
NA	TRBV7-6	NA	TRBJ1-1	CASSLAEETEAFF	TGTGCCAGCAGCTTAGCGGAGGAGACGGAAGCTTTCTTT
NA	TRBV6-5	NA	TRBJ1-1	CASSPSPAEAFF	TGTGCCAGCAGCCCTAGTCCCGCTGAAGCTTTCTTT
NA	TRBV5-1	TRBD2	TRBJ2-7	CASRTSGGISYEQYF	TGCGCCAGCCGGACTAGCGGAGGGATATCCTACGAGCAGTACTTC
NA	TRBV6-1	NA	TRBJ2-7	CASRAWQAAHEQYF	TGTGCCAGCAGGGCGTGGCAGGCAGCACACGAGCAGTACTTC
NA	TRBV28	NA	TRBJ2-7	CASSLTDKGAYEQYF	TGTGCCAGCAGCTTGACAGACAAGGGCGCCTACGAGCAGTACTTC
NA	TRBV10-3	NA	TRBJ1-3	CAISGPGFSGNTIYF	TGTGCCATCAGTGGGCCGGGGTTCTCTGGAAACACCATATATTTT
NA	TRBV5-1	NA	TRBJ2-6	CASSSPPGDTGANVLTF	TGCGCCAGCAGCAGCCCTCCGGGGGATACTGGGGCCAACGTCCTGACTTTC
NA	TRBV6-7	NA	TRBJ2-6	CASSYWGVGANVLTF	TGTGCCAGCAGTTACTGGGGAGTTGGGGCCAACGTCCTGACTTTC
NA	TRBV28	TRBD1	TRBJ1-2	CASNPGTAYGYTF	TGTGCCAGCAACCCCGGGACAGCCTATGGCTACACCTTC
once	TRBV19	TRBD1	TRBJ1-5	CASSVLAGGRDQPQHF	TGTGCCAGTAGTGTCCTTGCAGGGGGACGGGATCAGCCCCAGCATTTT
NA	TRBV5-5	NA	TRBJ2-1	CASSFNRVGSYNEQFF	TGTGCCAGCAGCTTTAACAGGGTTGGGTCCTACAATGAGCAGTTCTTC
NA	TRBV9	NA	TRBJ2-1	CASSAREREYTYNEQFF	TGTGCCAGCAGCGCGCGAGAGAGGGAGTATACCTACAATGAGCAGTTCTTC
NA	TRBV18	TRBD1	TRBJ1-3	CASSPRDRRNTIYF	TGTGCCAGCTCACCCAGGGACAGGAGAAACACCATATATTTT
NA	TRBV27	TRBD1	TRBJ1-2	CASSLVGGGGYGYTF	TGTGCCAGCAGTTTAGTAGGGGGCGGAGGTTATGGCTACACCTTC
NA	TRBV10-3	NA	TRBJ1-1	CASTQNTEAFF	TGTGCCAGCACACAGAACACTGAAGCTTTCTTT
once	TRBV6-1	NA	TRBJ2-1	CASSPPRGLYNEQFF	TGTGCCAGCAGCCCCCCACGAGGGTTATACAATGAGCAGTTCTTC
NA	TRBV7-2	TRBD1	TRBJ1-2	CASSTTGTNYGYTF	TGTGCCAGCAGCACGACAGGGACTAACTATGGCTACACCTTC
NA	TRBV6-4	NA	TRBJ2-5	CASSDNWRGTQYF	TGTGCCAGCAGTGACAACTGGAGGGGGACCCAGTACTTC
NA	TRBV9	NA	TRBJ2-4	CASSAGDSKNIQYF	TGTGCCAGCAGCGCGGGGGACAGCAAAAACATTCAGTACTTC
NA	TRBV5-4	TRBD1	TRBJ2-1	CASSTRGQGGYNEQFF	TGTGCCAGCAGCACCCGGGGACAGGGGGGCTACAATGAGCAGTTCTTC
NA	TRBV5-4	TRBD1	TRBJ2-7	CASSLFNQGASEQYF	TGTGCCAGCAGCTTGTTTAATCAGGGGGCTAGCGAGCAGTACTTC
few	TRBV13	NA	TRBJ2-1	CASSSFPTGRGEQFF	TGTGCCAGCAGCAGTTTCCCAACAGGGCGCGGTGAGCAGTTCTTC
NA	TRBV2	NA	TRBJ2-7	CASSDFSGTNEQYF	TGTGCCAGCAGTGACTTCTCCGGGACAAACGAGCAGTACTTC
NA	TRBV28	NA	TRBJ2-5	CASSSHTRAAETQYF	TGTGCCAGCAGTTCCCACACTAGGGCGGCAGAGACCCAGTACTTC
NA	TRBV29-1	NA	TRBJ1-1	CSVETGLNTEAFF	TGCAGCGTTGAAACAGGGTTGAACACTGAAGCTTTCTTT
NA	TRBV4-1	NA	TRBJ1-5	CASRAGLGNQPQHF	TGCGCCAGCAGGGCAGGTTTAGGCAATCAGCCCCAGCATTTT
NA	TRBV7-6	TRBD2	TRBJ2-1	CASSYTSGRTANEQFF	TGTGCCAGCAGCTATACTAGCGGGAGGACCGCCAATGAGCAGTTCTTC
NA	TRBV13	NA	TRBJ1-3	CASSLTRPRTGNTIYF	TGTGCCAGCAGCTTAACTCGCCCCAGGACTGGAAACACCATATATTTT
NA	TRBV11-2	NA	TRBJ2-1	CASSLTSKAGEQFF	TGTGCCAGCAGCTTAACTAGCAAGGCAGGTGAGCAGTTCTTC
NA	TRBV2	TRBD2	TRBJ2-7	CASSGLAGRVGPYEQYF	TGTGCCAGCAGTGGTTTAGCGGGGAGGGTAGGGCCCTACGAGCAGTACTTC